The entry below describes one T cell receptor beta chain. Antigen unknown. This specimen comes from a study of graft-versus-host responses after intestinal transplantation. Whole-study context: Each recipient received a multivisceral, liver-intestinal, or isolated intestinal graft. Tacrolimus and steroids were given for around 3 years to all recipients after anti-thymocyte globulin induction. Whole-study findings and limits: The highest levels of circulating GvH clones went along with early declines in HvG clones after transplant. Allografts from individuals with graft-donor T cell macrochimerism displayed high graft-versus-host to host-versus-graft clonal ratios.

CDR1 SGHTS and CDR2 YDEGEE come from the germline V gene. V shed 4 bases and J shed 0 bases, with 23 bases lying between them. The CDR3 sequence is 19 residues long. The method was immunoSEQ multiplex PCR; TCRdb's version includes in-frame clones alone and lacks a portion of them. The sample has more than 50,000 clones, about 90% seen once. Sample: PBMCs, taken roughly 120 days after intestinal transplantation. The source of this sequence is a human patient who received an intestinal transplant, so some T cells may come from the graft donor. This chain joins TRBV5-8 and TRBJ1-5, with D possibly matching TRBD1 (5 bases). CDR3 sequence: CASSEYTGTDFYSNQPQHF. The CDR3 nucleotides are TGTGCCAGCAGCGAGTATACCGGGACCGATTTTTATAGCAATCAGCCCCAGCATTTT.